This T cell receptor (beta chain) emerged from a study of cytomegalovirus exposure and HLA in healthy donors. Study at large: The 120 million or so unique TCR beta sequences, from approximately 170 million T cells, were found by an earlier analysis.

Comment on this clone: Its antigen remains unknown.

The study, taken as a whole, reports: Cytomegalovirus-associated status was assigned to 164 TCR beta chains. Sequencing had likely introduced a cluster of highly shared sequence variants as an artifact.

This PCR relied on a set of 60 Vbeta primers and 13 Jbeta primers. Clones were read by immunoSEQ multiplex PCR, and TCRdb kept only the in-frame ones, dropping some. This repertoire shows more than 140,000 clones, approximately 82% found once; its top ten account for 1.9%. The V and J ends lost 8 bases and 4 bases respectively, with 5 bases between them. Germline V gene sequence: CDR1 SGHVS, CDR2 FNYEAQ. The CDR3 is 10 residues long. Material: PBMCs. This chain joins TRBV7-6 and TRBJ2-5, with D possibly matching TRBD2 (5 bases). The receptor was isolated from a middle-aged woman in good health and CMV-seronegative. This chain's CDR3 is CASGGETQYF. The DNA for the CDR3 is TGTGCCAGCGGAGGAGAGACCCAGTACTTC.